The table lists the clone carrying this T cell receptor beta chain with many counts. Its specificity is not known. The CDR3 spans 12 residues. In germline, CDR1 is SNHLY, CDR2 FYNNEI. V dropped 6 bases and J dropped 3 bases, with 9 bases sitting between them. Regions amplified from RNA transcripts were the TCR beta CDR3 regions. RT-PCR in the first round (using the HTBI primer set) targeted the TCR CDR3. TCRdb re-called the multiplex PCR reads with MiXCR, one entry per CDR3 protein. The sample carries about 760,000 distinct CDR3 sequences, over 35% recorded once. This entry belongs to a study of T cells in Graves' hyperthyroidism and ophthalmopathy. Findings and limits, study-wide: Blood also showed most of the thyroid clonotypes that were expanded above 0.001. For ophthalmopathy, model prediction preceded onset by a median approximately 6 months.

Orbital computed tomography, thyroid ultrasound, serum thyroxine and TRAb, and clinical symptoms together informed the diagnoses. Sequenced material: blood. V and J are TRBV2 and TRBJ2-7; D unresolved. The sequence was collected from a woman in her forties with Graves' hyperthyroidism. The CDR3 nucleotides are TGTGCCAGCAGCTCCACGGGCTACGAGCAGTACTTC. It yields the protein CASSSTGYEQYF.